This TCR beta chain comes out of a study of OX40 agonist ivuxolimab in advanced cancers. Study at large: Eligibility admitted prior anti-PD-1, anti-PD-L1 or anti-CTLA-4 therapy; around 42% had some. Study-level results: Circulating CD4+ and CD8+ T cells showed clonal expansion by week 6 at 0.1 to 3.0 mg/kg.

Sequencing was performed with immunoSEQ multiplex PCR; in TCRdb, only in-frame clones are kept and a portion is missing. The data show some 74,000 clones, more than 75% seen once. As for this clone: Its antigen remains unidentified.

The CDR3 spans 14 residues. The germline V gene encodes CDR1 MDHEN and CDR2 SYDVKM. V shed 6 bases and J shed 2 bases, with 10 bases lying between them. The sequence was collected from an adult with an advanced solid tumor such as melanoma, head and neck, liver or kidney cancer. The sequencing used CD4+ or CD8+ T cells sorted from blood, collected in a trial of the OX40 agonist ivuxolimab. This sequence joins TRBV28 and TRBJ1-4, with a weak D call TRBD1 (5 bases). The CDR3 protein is CASRRGATNEKLFF. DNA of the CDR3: TGTGCCAGCAGAAGGGGCGCGACTAATGAAAAACTGTTTTTT.